This T cell receptor (beta chain) stems from a study of cytotoxic CD8 clonotypes in ibrutinib-treated CLL. TCRdb's table, derived via immunoSEQ multiplex PCR, lists solely in-frame clones and lacks some. This table has some 23,000 clones, more than 65% appearing once. Unmatched junction bases numbered 7, after V lost 2 bases and J lost 6 bases. This CDR3 has 14 residues. Looked up from germline, CDR1 is MNHEY and CDR2 is SVGAGI. The chain employs TRBV6-5 and TRBJ2-7, with 7 bases that match TRBD1. The receptor was isolated from a human donor with chronic lymphocytic leukemia. The specimen was PBMCs, collected after 12 months of ibrutinib treatment. The CDR3 loop is CASSYPPTGLEQYF. In nucleotides, the CDR3 is TGTGCCAGCAGTTACCCTCCGACAGGGCTCGAGCAGTACTTC.